This note documents a single TCR beta chain sequence. Antigen unknown. CDR3 length equals 15 residues. Germline trimming cut 4 bases from V and 0 bases from J; bases unmatched to any gene: 2. Clones were sequenced by immunoSEQ multiplex PCR, and TCRdb holds only the in-frame ones, with some missing. This table has around 44,000 clones, around 94% appearing once. This specimen belongs to a study of human thymus T cells. Study conclusions and caveats: In thymic and blood repertoires alike, V and J usage looked biased.

Blood DNA came from all available leukocytes, not a fixed cell number. The sequence was obtained from a boy under three years old with a congenital heart defect but otherwise immunologically healthy. The sequenced material came from blood. The V and J genes are TRBV5-3 and TRBJ2-1; TRBD2 matches at 9 bases. TRBV5-3 is an ORF for which the function is uncertain. The CDR3 loop reads CARSHSGSSYNEQFF. In DNA form, the CDR3 reads TGTGCCAGAAGCCATAGCGGGAGCTCCTACAATGAGCAGTTCTTC.